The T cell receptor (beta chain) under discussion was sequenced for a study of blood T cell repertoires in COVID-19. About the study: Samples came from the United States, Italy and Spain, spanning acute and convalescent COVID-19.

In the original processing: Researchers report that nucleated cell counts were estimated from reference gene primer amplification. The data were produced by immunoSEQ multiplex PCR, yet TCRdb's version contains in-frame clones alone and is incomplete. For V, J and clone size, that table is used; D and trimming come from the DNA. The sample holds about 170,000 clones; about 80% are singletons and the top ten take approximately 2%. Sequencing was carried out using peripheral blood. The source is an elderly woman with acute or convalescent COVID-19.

DNA of the CDR3: TGTGCCAGCAGCCCCAGACAGGGTCTGGCCTCAAGGTCCTACAATGAGCAGTTCTTC. This gives the protein CASSPRQGLASRSYNEQFF. V usage is TRBV5-4 and J usage is TRBJ2-1; the match to TRBD1 covers 7 bases. CDR3 length: 19 amino acids. The germline gives CDR1 SGHNT, CDR2 YYREEE (reference sequence). Trimming cost V 4 bases and J 1 base; bases outside gene matches: 17.